This passage covers 23 T cell receptor beta chains from one sample sequenced in a study of T cells after posttransplantation cyclophosphamide. Busulfan-fludarabine conditioning, marrow transplant, and cyclophosphamide on days +3 and +4 were administered. Clones were read by immunoSEQ multiplex PCR, and TCRdb kept only the in-frame ones, dropping some. Of some 34,000 clones listed, about three quarters were seen once; the top ten hold 8.1%. The source material was CD4+ T cells sorted from blood, sampled approximately 2,000 days after a stem cell transplant with posttransplant cyclophosphamide. The receptors were gathered from a female patient in her 40s who received an allogeneic stem cell transplant from a related donor, was CMV-positive, and had no GVHD. Some of these T cells may belong to the graft donor.

The gene calls are TRBV10-3 and TRBJ1-1; no clear D gene. The CDR3 totals 13 residues. Trimming cost V 4 bases and J 2 bases, with 8 bases left between them. The germline V gene has CDR1 ENHRY and CDR2 SYGVKD. The CDR3 is CAISVTSNTEAFF. The CDR3 DNA reads as TGTGCCATCAGTGTAACATCTAACACTGAAGCTTTCTTT.

The J gene is TRBJ1-4, the V gene TRBV18, with a tentative D call TRBD1 (6 bases). The germline gives CDR1 KGHSH, CDR2 LQKENI. CDR3 length: 17 amino acids. The V end lost 1 base, the J end lost 2 bases, and 14 bases lay between the germline ends. CDR3 amino acids: CASSPLQGGGTNEKLFF. The CDR3 DNA reads TGTGCCAGCTCACCACTCCAGGGCGGGGGCACTAATGAAAAACTGTTTTTT.

The chain recombines TRBV11-2 with TRBJ2-1; D uncertain. Germline-derived CDR1 and CDR2 are SGHAT and FQNNGV. The V gene lost 2 bases and the J gene lost 7 bases, with 9 bases spanning the gap. This CDR3 contains 13 residues. CDR3 sequence (DNA): TGTGCCAGCAGCTTATCGGCGGTTAATGAGCAGTTCTTC. Its protein is CASSLSAVNEQFF.

This chain connects TRBV5-1 to TRBJ1-1, with 10 positions matching TRBD1. Germline lookup yields CDR1 SGHRS and CDR2 YFSETQ. Trimming took 0 bases from V and 8 from J; bases not matched to a gene: 4. The CDR3 extends over 14 amino acids. The CDR3 loop reads CASSLAGTGEEAFF. The DNA of the CDR3 is TGCGCCAGCAGCTTGGCGGGGACAGGGGAGGAAGCTTTCTTT.

The chain recombines TRBV5-1 with TRBJ1-1, with D unresolved. This CDR3 spans 14 amino acids. Germline V lookup: CDR1 SGHRS, CDR2 YFSETQ. V was pared by 7 bases and J by 0 bases, with 13 bases between. The CDR3 DNA reads TGCGCCAGCGCTGAGAGGGCCCTGAACACTGAAGCTTTCTTT. Translating it yields CASAERALNTEAFF.

The rearrangement uses TRBV28 and TRBJ1-1, with no clear D. The CDR3 is made up of 12 amino acids. V was trimmed by 3 bases and J by 5 bases, leaving 7 bases between them. From germline, CDR1 is MDHEN and CDR2 SYDVKM. The CDR3 here is CASSFGWTEAFF. The CDR3 nucleotides read TGTGCCAGCAGTTTCGGGTGGACTGAAGCTTTCTTT.

This clone was detected only a few times. This sequence joins TRBV5-1 and TRBJ2-7; maybe TRBD2 (6 bases). The CDR3 sequence is 14 residues long. Trimming pared 4 bases from V and 1 base from J, leaving 12 bases between. The germline gives CDR1 SGHRS, CDR2 YFSETQ. The CDR3 DNA reads as TGCGCCAGCAGCCCGGGACTCCAGTCCTACGAGCAGTACTTC. Its translation: CASSPGLQSYEQYF.

V is TRBV5-4 and J is TRBJ1-1, with D tentatively TRBD1 (6 bases). Trimming left V 1 base short and J 1 base short, with 8 bases between. Germline CDR1 reads SGHNT; CDR2 reads YYREEE (reference sequence). This CDR3 contains 14 residues. The CDR3 loop reads CASSLNRANTEAFF. Here the CDR3 DNA reads TGTGCCAGCAGCTTGAACAGGGCGAACACTGAAGCTTTCTTT.

The rearrangement links TRBV6-5 to TRBJ1-3; TRBD1 matches 8 bases. The CDR3 is made up of 16 amino acids. Germline CDR1 MNHEY, CDR2 SVGAGI. V dropped 2 bases and J dropped 2; count of bases not matched to a gene: 5. DNA of the CDR3: TGTGCCAGCAGTTACGGAGGGGGACAGGCTGGAAACACCATATATTTT. Amino acids: CASSYGGGQAGNTIYF.

The chain links TRBV6-6 to TRBJ1-1, with D unresolved. V dropped 1 base and J dropped 5 bases, with 8 bases sitting between them. This CDR3 has 13 amino acids. Per the germline V gene, CDR1 is MNHNY and CDR2 is SVGAGI (reference sequence). This chain's CDR3 is CASSYLRGTEAFF. The CDR3 nucleotides read TGTGCCAGCAGTTACTTACGGGGTACTGAAGCTTTCTTT.

Here the CDR3 DNA reads TGTGCCAGCAGTGACTCTAGACTAGCGGGCCGGGATACGCAGTATTTT. Translated: CASSDSRLAGRDTQYF. J is TRBJ2-3 and V is TRBV6-4; 10 bases are a match to TRBD2. Germline assignment: CDR1 MRHNA and CDR2 SNTAGT. The length of the CDR3 is 16 residues. V gave up 0 bases and J gave up 6 bases; unmatched junction bases: 6.

The chain has TRBV19 and TRBJ1-5, with TRBD1 identical over 9 bases. Germline V CDR1 and CDR2: LNHDA, SQIVND (reference sequence). This CDR3 region has 16 residues. V lost 3 bases and J lost 6; bases outside the gene matches: 9. The CDR3 loop is CASSMPGQGGSQPQHF. CDR3 nucleotide sequence: TGTGCCAGTAGTATGCCGGGACAGGGAGGGAGTCAGCCCCAGCATTTT.

J is TRBJ2-1 and V is TRBV6-1; maybe TRBD1 (5 bases). V lost 11 bases and J lost 5, with 19 bases in between. CDR3 size: 14 residues. Germline CDR1 MNHNS, CDR2 SASEGT. The CDR3 sequence is CACIPDSVHNEQFF. The CDR3 DNA sequence: TGTGCCTGCATACCAGACAGTGTTCACAATGAGCAGTTCTTC.

V and J are TRBV10-2 and TRBJ2-1, with D hard to call. Germline values: CDR1 WSHSY, CDR2 SAAADI. The CDR3 consists of 15 residues. The V gene lost 4 bases and the J gene lost 0 bases, with 10 bases spanning the gap. The chain's CDR3 is CASSVMAPSYNEQFF. CDR3 coding DNA: TGCGCCAGCAGTGTCATGGCCCCCTCCTACAATGAGCAGTTCTTC.

The genes are TRBV18 and TRBJ1-3; D not resolved. Germline V gene lookup returns CDR1 KGHSH and CDR2 LQKENI. The CDR3 consists of 13 residues. The V gene lost 2 bases and the J gene lost 4 bases, with 6 bases spanning the gap. The CDR3 reads CASSPFKGNTIYF. The CDR3 bases are TGTGCCAGCTCACCATTCAAAGGAAACACCATATATTTT.

J is TRBJ1-1 and V is TRBV6-1; TRBD1 matches at 7 bases. This CDR3 is built from 18 residues. With 1 base clipped from V and 3 bases from J, the junction kept 14 bases outside the gene matches. Germline V gene sequence: CDR1 MNHNS, CDR2 SASEGT. The CDR3 DNA sequence: TGTGCCAGCAGTGAAGATGGAAGGACAGGAGATAGCGACACTGAAGCTTTCTTT. As protein: CASSEDGRTGDSDTEAFF.

There are a few counts of this clone. The V gene is TRBV19, the J gene TRBJ1-5; D gene ambiguous. CDR1 and CDR2 from the germline V gene are LNHDA and SQIVND (reference sequence). The CDR3 spans 15 residues. The V and J ends lost 7 bases and 1 base respectively, with 14 bases between them. The CDR3 region is CASKDGGPSNQPQHF. In nucleotides, the CDR3 is TGTGCCAGTAAGGACGGCGGGCCGAGCAATCAGCCCCAGCATTTT.

DNA of the CDR3: TGTGCCAGCAGCCCCTGGACAGGGGGCTTTGAAAACATTCAGTACTTC. Translation: CASSPWTGGFENIQYF. This sequence joins TRBV11-2 and TRBJ2-4; TRBD1 agrees at 11 bases. The CDR3 extends over 16 amino acids. V shed 5 bases and J 5 bases; nucleotides not matched to a gene: 8. Germline CDR1 and CDR2: SGHAT and FQNNGV.

The chain combines TRBV4-1 with TRBJ2-2, with a tentative D call TRBD2 (6 bases). The V and J ends lost 1 base and 7 bases respectively, with 10 bases between them. The germline gives CDR1 MGHRA, CDR2 YSYEKL. The CDR3 runs 14 residues. CDR3 region: CASSQVGGLGELFF. CDR3 coding DNA: TGCGCCAGCAGCCAAGTAGGAGGGCTCGGGGAGCTGTTTTTT.

The V gene is TRBV18, the J gene TRBJ1-1; a possible D gene is TRBD1 (6 bases). CDR1 is KGHSH and CDR2 is LQKENI in the germline V gene. With 3 bases removed from V and 1 base from J, the gap between germline ends came to 15 bases. The CDR3 spans 16 residues. CDR3 in DNA: TGTGCCAGCTCACCGTCCACAGGGTTGAGGAACACTGAAGCTTTCTTT. Protein product: CASSPSTGLRNTEAFF.

This clone was seen a single time. The gene calls are TRBV19 and TRBJ2-5, with D possibly TRBD2 on 5 matching bases. Trimming left V 5 bases short and J 1 base short, with 14 bases between. The CDR3 is 15 amino acids. CDR1 LNHDA and CDR2 SQIVND come from the germline V gene (reference sequence). The CDR3 loop is CASSPPLAFQETQYF. DNA of the CDR3: TGTGCCAGTAGTCCGCCGCTAGCATTCCAAGAGACCCAGTACTTC.

The chain carries TRBV27 and TRBJ2-4; perhaps TRBD1 as D (5 bases). Germline CDR1 is MNHEY and CDR2 is SMNVEV (reference sequence). V gave up 4 bases and J gave up 0 bases, with 16 bases separating them. The CDR3 loop spans 17 amino acids. The DNA for the CDR3 is TGTGCCAGCAGTTCCCGGACAACAACCCCAGCCAAAAACATTCAGTACTTC. It yields the protein CASSSRTTTPAKNIQYF.

The V and J genes are TRBV6-1 and TRBJ2-5; TRBD1 matches at 10 bases. J was trimmed by 3 bases and V by 8 bases; bases with no gene match: 6. Germline CDR1 and CDR2: MNHNS and SASEGT. This CDR3 comprises 14 residues. The CDR3 protein is CASGPGQGEETQYF. CDR3 bases: TGTGCCAGCGGACCCGGACAGGGGGAAGAGACCCAGTACTTC.